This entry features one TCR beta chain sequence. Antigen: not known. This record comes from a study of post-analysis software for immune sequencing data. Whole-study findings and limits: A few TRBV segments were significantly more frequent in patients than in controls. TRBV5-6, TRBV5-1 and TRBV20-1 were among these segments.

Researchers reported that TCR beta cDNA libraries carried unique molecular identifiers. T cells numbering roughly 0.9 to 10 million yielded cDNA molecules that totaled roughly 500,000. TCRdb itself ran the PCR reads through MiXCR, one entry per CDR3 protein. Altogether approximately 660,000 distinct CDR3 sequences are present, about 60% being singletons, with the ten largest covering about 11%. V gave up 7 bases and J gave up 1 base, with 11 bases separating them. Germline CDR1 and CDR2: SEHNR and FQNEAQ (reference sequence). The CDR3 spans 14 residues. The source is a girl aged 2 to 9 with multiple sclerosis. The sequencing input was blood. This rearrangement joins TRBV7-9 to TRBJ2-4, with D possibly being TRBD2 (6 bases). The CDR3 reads CASTPGAAKNIQYF. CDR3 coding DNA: TGTGCCAGCACTCCGGGAGCGGCCAAAAACATTCAGTACTTC.